This entry lists 3 T cell receptor beta chains sequenced from one sample in a study of early stage breast cancer tumors. Data came from immunoSEQ multiplex PCR; TCRdb stores just in-frame clones and leaves some out. The table shows 44,000 or so clones, with approximately 80% occurring only once. The sequencing sample was made of blood. These receptors all come from a person aged 45 to 59 with breast cancer.

The chain recombines TRBV18 with TRBJ2-5, with TRBD2 as a possible D gene (5 bases). V was pared by 3 bases and J by 4 bases, with 18 bases between. This CDR3 has 16 residues. Per germline, CDR1 KGHSH and CDR2 LQKENI. For the CDR3, the DNA is TGTGCCAGCTCACCTATCCCGGGGAGCGTTGTAGAGACCCAGTACTTC. Translated: CASSPIPGSVVETQYF.

CDR3 residues: CSVGSSGGVLQFF. DNA for the CDR3: TGCAGCGTTGGGAGTAGCGGGGGGGTCCTGCAGTTCTTC. This chain uses TRBV29-1 with TRBJ2-1, with 11 positions matching TRBD2. The length of the CDR3 is 13 residues. Germline lookup yields CDR1 SQVTM and CDR2 ANQGSEA. V shed 4 bases and J 12 bases; nucleotides not matched to a gene: 8.

V usage is TRBV5-1 and J usage is TRBJ2-3, with D perhaps TRBD1 (6 bases). This CDR3 spans 15 amino acids. Per germline, CDR1 SGHRS and CDR2 YFSETQ. V lost 0 bases to trimming and J lost 3 bases, with 11 bases between them. The CDR3 coding sequence is TGCGCCAGCAGCTTGGCCTGGGACAAAACAGATACGCAGTATTTT. The encoded protein is CASSLAWDKTDTQYF.